The clone carrying this T cell receptor beta chain was recorded once. This table comes from immunoSEQ multiplex PCR, and its TCRdb copy is limited to in-frame clones, with some not included. The sample consists of about 240,000 clones, 85% to 90% of them appearing once. The CDR3 is 13 amino acids. V lost 4 bases to trimming and J lost 6 bases, with 13 bases between them. Germline V gives CDR1 MNHEY, CDR2 SMNVEV (reference sequence). The record originates from a study of blood T cell repertoires in COVID-19. Sequencing used peripheral blood. The chain uses TRBV27 and TRBJ2-7, with D possibly matching TRBD1 (5 bases). This sequence originates from a woman in her 70s with active or convalescent COVID-19. The CDR3 DNA reads TGTGCCAGCAGTTCCCTGGACAATCCCGAGCAGTACTTC. Amino acid sequence: CASSSLDNPEQYF.